This T cell receptor beta chain appears in the sequencing data of a study of shared clonotypes between healthy human individuals. This table comes from immunoSEQ multiplex PCR, and its TCRdb copy is limited to in-frame clones, with some not included. In the table there are roughly 2,000,000 clones, 80% to 95% of which are singletons. Per the germline V gene, CDR1 is MNHNS and CDR2 is SASEGT. V was pared by 0 bases and J by 4 bases, with 10 bases between. The length of the CDR3 is 14 residues. Naivety among CD8 cells was defined by CD45RO negativity and positive CCR7 selection, thereby excluding terminally differentiated effector memory CD45RA+ cells.

The sequence came from a man aged 18 to 29 in good health. Some clones in this sample may be carry-over from other donors' samples. The V gene is TRBV6-1, the J gene TRBJ2-7; D perhaps matches TRBD2 (6 bases). The sequenced material came from naive CD8+ T cells from PBMCs. CDR3 bases: TGTGCCAGCAGTGAAGCCCTGGGGGGTTACGAGCAGTACTTC. Amino acids: CASSEALGGYEQYF.